This T cell receptor beta chain was found in a study of T cell repertoires in cytomegalovirus infection (dated by TCRdb to about 2019). Notes on the research overall: Donor HLA type was relevant to the analysis, as public TCR beta signatures indicated carriage of CMV infection together with the matching HLA type.

CDR1 and CDR2 (SGHTA, FQGNSA) derive from the germline V gene. The cysteine opens and the phenylalanine closes a CDR3 of 13 amino acids. The read is trimmed to its CDR3 DNA, 39 bases read in frame from base 1. The germline ends are 10 bases apart after V is trimmed by 0 bases and J by 8 bases. Data came from an Illumina HiSeq 1500. Starting from the raw public reads, TCRdb applied fastp trimming at Q25, assembled clones with MiXCR and retained in-frame beta chains. Here each entry gathers all rows of one CDR3 protein and keeps the most common genes and DNA. The sample table lists roughly 190,000 distinct CDR3 sequences, 8.5% to 10% of them with a count of one. The ten largest clonotypes hold roughly 5.1% of the sample. The study at large found these results: The ex vivo response was dominated by HLA-C-restricted CMV-specific TCR beta clonotypes, which also provided the single most frequent clonotype in two of eight donors. In both this cohort and an independent 352-donor cohort, the cumulative frequency of public TCR beta family members distinguished carriers of CMV infection plus the relevant HLA type.

At least ten counts were recorded for this clonotype. This receptor's antigen is unknown. Per-nucleotide qualities are absent, and no much larger clonotype sits a single base away. The V and J genes are TRBV7-2 and TRBJ1-2; TRBD1 is perhaps the D gene, given 6 matching bases. Input material: PBMCs. This TCR was recovered from a human donor in good health (CMV status not recorded). Some clones in this sample may be carry-over from other donors' samples. The DNA sequence reads TGTGCCAGCAGCTTAGCCGCAGGGGACGGCTACACCTTC. Translated, it gives CASSLAAGDGYTF. Full variable domain (CDR3 extended with the reference TRBV7-2 and TRBJ1-2 proteins): GAGVSQSPSNKVTEKGKDVELRCDPISGHTALYWYRQSLGQGLEFLIYFQGNSAPDKSGLPSDRFSAERTGGSVSTLTIQRTQQEDSAVYLCASSLAAGDGYTFGSGTRLTVV.